This T cell receptor beta chain is from a study of low-dose radiotherapy and immunotherapy resistance in tumors. After removal of 5 bases from V and 4 bases from J, the junction contained 4 bases not matched to a gene. The CDR3 contains 15 residues. Germline V gene lookup returns CDR1 SGHVS and CDR2 FQNEAQ. Time point in this sample: before trial treatment. First-strand cDNA relied on TRAV- and TRBV-specific primers spanning alpha and beta chains. With a V-primer adapter and a constant-region primer, TCRs were amplified for 20 PCR cycles. In vitro transcription was used to amplify the isolated mRNA. MiXCR, applied by TCRdb to the reads, yields one record per CDR3 protein. The sample has 70,000 to 95,000 distinct CDR3 sequences, over 15% seen once. This clonotype was seen repeatedly, ten times or more.

The TCR sequence derives from a male donor with prostate cancer. The chain has TRBV7-8 and TRBJ2-5; 13 bases match TRBD2. The sample here was PBMCs, taken before treatment. CDR3 DNA: TGTGCCAGCAGCAATCGACTAGCGGGGGGAGAGACCCAGTACTTC. This encodes CASSNRLAGGETQYF.